This entry concerns a single T cell receptor beta chain. This CDR3 is built from 16 residues. The germline CDR1 and CDR2 sequences are LNHNV and YYDKDF (reference sequence). V was cut by 3 bases and J by 4 bases, with 18 bases left in between. The source of the sample is a study of cytomegalovirus exposure and HLA in healthy donors. Study-level background: Out of 398 genotyped donors, about 80% belonged to the Caucasian-associated ancestry cluster.

The PCR used 60 Vbeta and 13 Jbeta primers. Here immunoSEQ multiplex PCR was the method, and the copy in TCRdb shows in-frame clones only, minus some. Of 130,000 or so clones in the sample, approximately 78% are singletons; the top ten hold 8.1%. Healthy bone marrow donors made up the donor group. At the time of sampling, donors were nominally healthy, though unrecorded immune exposures were likely. This chain links TRBV15 with TRBJ1-2, with D possibly matching TRBD1 (6 bases). The specimen was PBMCs. The sequence was collected from a woman in her forties or fifties in good health and CMV-seropositive. The CDR3 is CATSRAPGGHSYGYTF. Here the CDR3 DNA reads TGTGCCACCAGCAGGGCCCCCGGGGGGCATAGCTATGGCTACACCTTC.